A selection of T cell receptor beta chains follows, all from one sample in a study of T cells after yellow fever vaccination. TCRdb redid the calling of the 5' RACE reads with MiXCR, one entry per CDR3 protein. Here the sample spans hundreds of thousands of distinct CDR3 sequences, about 3.5% being singletons. Sequencing used PBMCs, obtained on the day of the yellow fever booster vaccination. The receptors derive from a man aged 18 to 29 who received the YFV17D yellow fever vaccine. CDR3s include the opening cysteine and the closing phenylalanine or tryptophan. D genes are given only for firm matches. Only part of the rows carry a size: once, few, many, or a class if the clone is expanded.

TRBD2	many	TRBV27	TRBJ2-5	CASSFTGGRTQYF	TGTGCCAGCAGTTTCACGGGGGGGCGGACCCAGTACTTC
TRBD1	few	TRBV15	TRBJ1-5	CATSRDRGPNQPQHF	TGTGCCACCAGCAGGGACAGGGGACCCAATCAGCCCCAGCATTTT
-	-	TRBV25-1	TRBJ1-4	CASSESGLVHEKLFF	TGTGCCAGCAGTGAATCCGGACTTGTACACGAAAAACTGTTTTTT
TRBD2	few	TRBV20-1	TRBJ2-3	CSARQGTSYRTDTQYF	TGCAGTGCTCGTCAGGGGACTAGCTACCGCACAGATACGCAGTATTTT
-	few	TRBV20-1	TRBJ2-2	CSALRGGGTGELFF	TGCAGTGCCCTAAGGGGGGGGGGCACCGGGGAGCTGTTTTTT
-	few	TRBV5-1	TRBJ2-4	CASSLAPSKNIQYF	TGCGCCAGCAGCTTGGCCCCCAGTAAAAACATTCAGTACTTC
-	-	TRBV6-5	TRBJ1-1	CASSYGGAEAFF	TGTGCCAGCAGTTACGGGGGAGCTGAAGCTTTCTTT
-	many	TRBV5-6	TRBJ2-7	CASSLERGAYEQYF	TGTGCCAGCAGCTTGGAAAGGGGGGCCTACGAGCAGTACTTC
-	many	TRBV18	TRBJ2-3	CASSDQGNTDTQYF	TGTGCCAGCTCGGACCAGGGGAACACAGATACGCAGTATTTT
TRBD2	many	TRBV29-1	TRBJ2-3	CSGQTSGGETDTQYF	TGCAGCGGCCAGACTAGCGGGGGGGAAACAGATACGCAGTATTTT
-	few	TRBV18	TRBJ2-2	CASSPRSTGELFF	TGTGCCAGCTCACCACGAAGCACCGGGGAGCTGTTTTTT
-	many	TRBV7-3	TRBJ2-2	CASSPTAGELFF	TGTGCCAGCAGCCCCACTGCCGGGGAGCTGTTTTTT
-	few	TRBV21-1	TRBJ1-2	CASSLPGQGAYGYTF	TGTGCCAGCAGTCTGCCGGGACAGGGGGCCTATGGCTACACCTTC
-	-	TRBV6-5	TRBJ1-1	CASRHMNTEAFF	TGTGCCAGCAGACACATGAACACTGAAGCTTTCTTT
TRBD1	many	TRBV5-1	TRBJ1-1	CASSLEAGGFTEAFF	TGCGCCAGCAGCTTGGAAGCAGGGGGCTTTACTGAAGCTTTCTTT
TRBD2	-	TRBV6-5	TRBJ2-5	CASSYGGLVGETQYF	TGTGCCAGCAGTTACGGTGGACTAGTAGGAGAGACCCAGTACTTC
-	-	TRBV11-2	TRBJ2-1	CASSSGGGEQFF	TGTGCCAGCAGCTCTGGAGGGGGCGAGCAGTTCTTC
-	few	TRBV4-2	TRBJ2-5	CASSQEHRETQYF	TGTGCCAGCAGCCAGGAGCATAGGGAGACCCAGTACTTC
TRBD2	-	TRBV7-2	TRBJ2-3	CASSNPHIGTTPLSVSDTQYF	TGTGCCAGCAGCAACCCCCACATTGGGACTACTCCCTTAAGCGTTTCAGATACGCAGTATTTT
TRBD1	-	TRBV6-1	TRBJ1-6	CASRSTGSNSPLHF	TGTGCCAGCCGATCGACAGGGTCTAATTCACCCCTCCACTTT
-	-	TRBV20-1	TRBJ2-5	CSAGAQGPQYF	TGCAGTGCCGGCGCCCAGGGCCCCCAGTACTTC
TRBD2	-	TRBV4-2	TRBJ2-7	CASSRRLAGQSESYEQYF	TGTGCCAGCAGCCGACGACTAGCGGGGCAGTCCGAGTCCTACGAGCAGTACTTC
-	-	TRBV3-1	TRBJ2-5	CASRSGAGETQYF	TGTGCCAGCAGATCGGGAGCCGGGGAGACCCAGTACTTC
-	many	TRBV7-9	TRBJ1-1	CASSQLSGYNTEAFF	TGTGCCAGCAGCCAGTTGAGTGGCTATAACACTGAAGCTTTCTTT
-	-	TRBV7-9	TRBJ2-5	CASSPPGNREETQYF	TGTGCCAGCAGTCCTCCGGGAAACCGAGAAGAGACCCAGTACTTC
-	-	TRBV19	TRBJ2-3	CASSAWNGGTDTQYF	TGTGCCAGTAGCGCCTGGAACGGGGGCACAGATACGCAGTATTTT
-	-	TRBV2	TRBJ2-3	CASSEIFGDTQYF	TGTGCCAGCAGTGAAATTTTTGGAGATACGCAGTATTTT
TRBD1	many	TRBV6-5	TRBJ1-2	CASSRGQANYGYTF	TGTGCCAGCAGCCGAGGACAGGCTAACTATGGCTACACCTTC
-	-	TRBV20-1	TRBJ1-6	CSARDSGESPLHF	TGCAGTGCTAGAGATTCCGGGGAGTCACCCCTCCACTTT
-	-	TRBV24-1	TRBJ1-2	CATSDFSVNYGYTF	TGTGCCACCAGTGATTTTTCCGTCAACTATGGCTACACCTTC
-	many	TRBV29-1	TRBJ2-2	CSVVLRPGELFF	TGCAGCGTTGTTCTGCGTCCGGGGGAGCTGTTTTTT
-	many	TRBV12-3/TRBV12-4	TRBJ1-2	CASRQGVLSGYTF	TGTGCCAGCAGGCAGGGTGTTCTGAGCGGCTACACCTTC
TRBD2	few	TRBV20-1	TRBJ2-3	CSATSGGYTDTQYF	TGCAGTGCTACGAGCGGGGGGTATACAGATACGCAGTATTTT
-	-	TRBV10-3	TRBJ1-6	CAISESTRGNSPLHF	TGTGCCATCAGTGAGTCAACAAGAGGTAATTCACCCCTCCACTTT
TRBD2	few	TRBV12-3/TRBV12-4	TRBJ2-1	CASTLAGGALDEQFF	TGTGCCAGCACCCTTGCGGGGGGGGCTTTGGATGAGCAGTTCTTC
-	-	TRBV9	TRBJ2-2	CASRQGRGRSDTGELFF	TGTGCCAGCAGGCAGGGGCGGGGCAGATCCGACACCGGGGAGCTGTTTTTT
-	-	TRBV7-9	TRBJ2-5	CASSGGGSRETQYF	TGTGCCAGCAGCGGAGGTGGGTCCCGAGAGACCCAGTACTTC
-	many	TRBV6-5	TRBJ2-1	CASTQYGGYNEQFF	TGTGCCAGCACCCAGTATGGGGGCTACAATGAGCAGTTCTTC
-	-	TRBV7-2	TRBJ1-5	CASSLVAYQPQHF	TGTGCCAGCAGCTTAGTAGCATATCAGCCCCAGCATTTT
TRBD1	few	TRBV12-3/TRBV12-4	TRBJ1-1	CASSLGTEGTEAFF	TGTGCCAGCAGTTTGGGGACAGAAGGGACTGAAGCTTTCTTT
TRBD1	few	TRBV7-2	TRBJ1-1	CASSSWDREGSEAFF	TGTGCCAGCAGCTCCTGGGACAGGGAAGGATCTGAAGCTTTCTTT
TRBD2	-	TRBV6-2/TRBV6-3	TRBJ2-5	CASSYSPLAGGRETQYF	TGTGCCAGCAGTTACTCCCCACTAGCGGGGGGGCGGGAGACCCAGTACTTC
-	many	TRBV5-1	TRBJ2-6	CASRDISGANVLTF	TGCGCCAGCAGGGACATCTCTGGGGCCAACGTCCTGACTTTC
-	-	TRBV29-1	TRBJ2-5	CSVEGSGETQYF	TGCAGCGTTGAAGGGAGCGGAGAGACCCAGTACTTC
TRBD1	many	TRBV3-1	TRBJ2-3	CASSPRDRGHLDADTQYF	TGTGCCAGCAGCCCCCGGGACAGGGGGCATCTGGACGCAGATACGCAGTATTTT
-	many	TRBV5-1	TRBJ2-2	CASSLAAGMNTGELFF	TGCGCCAGCAGCTTGGCGGCGGGGATGAACACCGGGGAGCTGTTTTTT
TRBD2	many	TRBV4-2	TRBJ2-5	CASSRLAGGRETQYF	TGTGCCAGCAGCCGACTAGCGGGGGGGCGGGAGACCCAGTACTTC